A selection of T cell receptor beta chains follows, all from one sample in a study of shared clonotypes between healthy human individuals. Using immunoSEQ multiplex PCR, the repertoire was profiled, and TCRdb retains in-frame clones only, with some absent. The table has about 2.3 million clones, less than 95% seen once. The sample was naive CD4+ T cells from PBMCs. The receptors here all came from a man younger than 35 in good health. Some clones in this sample may be carry-over from other donors' samples. Each CDR3 is given with its conserved first and last residue. Each record gives: J gene, D gene, V gene, clone size, CDR3 protein, CDR3 DNA. A D gene is named only where the DNA matches it firmly. A row's size may be missing; if present it is once, few, many or a size class.

TRBJ1-2 | . | TRBV28 | . | CASSGGTNYGYTF | TGTGCCAGCAGTGGGGGAACTAACTATGGCTACACCTTC
TRBJ2-1 | . | TRBV29-1 | . | CSVKPTSSYNEQFF | TGCAGCGTTAAACCAACTAGCTCCTACAATGAGCAGTTCTTC
TRBJ2-7 | TRBD2 | TRBV19 | . | CASSPKSGVTYEQYF | TGTGCCAGTAGTCCTAAGAGCGGGGTCACCTACGAGCAGTACTTC
TRBJ2-5 | . | TRBV9 | . | CASSSGVETQYF | TGTGCCAGCAGCTCCGGGGTGGAGACCCAGTACTTC
TRBJ2-3 | TRBD2 | TRBV5-1 | . | CASRYAGEDTDTQYF | TGCGCCAGCAGGTATGCGGGAGAGGACACAGATACGCAGTATTTT
TRBJ2-2 | TRBD2 | TRBV27 | . | CASSLRGRANTGELFF | TGTGCCAGCAGTTTGCGAGGGAGGGCGAACACCGGGGAGCTGTTTTTT
TRBJ2-7 | . | TRBV28 | . | CASSLGTAAYEQYF | TGTGCCAGCAGTTTAGGGACGGCTGCCTACGAGCAGTACTTC
TRBJ1-1 | . | TRBV18 | . | CASSPRSGENTEAFF | TGTGCCAGCTCACCACGGTCGGGGGAGAACACTGAAGCTTTCTTT
TRBJ2-7 | . | TRBV21-1 | . | CASSNSRQKADYEQYF | TGTGCCAGCAGCAATTCACGCCAAAAGGCGGACTACGAGCAGTACTTC
TRBJ1-1 | . | TRBV6-6 | . | CASSSRQVTEAFF | TGTGCCAGCAGTTCTCGGCAGGTAACTGAAGCTTTCTTT
TRBJ1-1 | TRBD1 | TRBV5-6 | few | CASSPGTGVMNTEAFF | TGTGCCAGCAGCCCCGGGACAGGCGTTATGAACACTGAAGCTTTCTTT
TRBJ2-1 | TRBD2 | TRBV29-1 | . | CSVVVLAVYNEQFF | TGCAGCGTTGTTGTTCTAGCGGTATACAATGAGCAGTTCTTC
TRBJ1-2 | TRBD1 | TRBV15 | once | CATSRSGQGGGYTF | TGTGCCACCAGCAGAAGTGGACAGGGTGGAGGCTACACCTTC
TRBJ1-5 | TRBD1 | TRBV6-1 | once | CASSWDRDNQPQHF | TGTGCCAGCAGTTGGGACAGAGACAATCAGCCCCAGCATTTT
TRBJ2-7 | TRBD2 | TRBV30 | . | CAWSVRTGGNYEQYF | TGTGCCTGGAGTGTACGTACGGGAGGGAACTACGAGCAGTACTTC
TRBJ1-3 | . | TRBV9 | . | CASSVVGGPGNTIYF | TGTGCCAGCAGCGTAGTCGGGGGGCCTGGAAACACCATATATTTT
TRBJ2-7 | . | TRBV6-1 | . | CASSEEVGAGEQYF | TGTGCCAGCAGTGAAGAAGTAGGGGCCGGGGAGCAGTACTTC
TRBJ2-3 | TRBD2 | TRBV18 | once | CASSSMVLAGGVADTQYF | TGTGCCAGCTCATCAATGGTTTTAGCGGGAGGAGTCGCAGATACGCAGTATTTT
TRBJ2-7 | TRBD1 | TRBV19 | . | CASRQGAGYEQYF | TGTGCCAGTAGGCAGGGGGCTGGTTACGAGCAGTACTTC
TRBJ2-2 | . | TRBV2 | many | CASDLRQANTGELFF | TGTGCCAGCGATTTGAGGCAGGCGAACACCGGGGAGCTGTTTTTT
TRBJ2-7 | . | TRBV9 | . | CASSVGRGQLLEQYF | TGTGCCAGCAGCGTAGGGAGGGGGCAGCTCCTCGAGCAGTACTTC
TRBJ2-2 | . | TRBV7-9 | . | CASSLARTANTGELFF | TGTGCCAGCAGCTTAGCGAGGACAGCGAACACCGGGGAGCTGTTTTTT
TRBJ1-1 | . | TRBV25-1 | . | CASSVKGANTEAFF | TGTGCCAGCAGTGTAAAAGGAGCTAACACTGAAGCTTTCTTT
TRBJ1-3 | TRBD1 | TRBV5-6 | . | CASSTLQGAGNTIYF | TGTGCCAGCAGCACCCTTCAGGGGGCTGGAAACACCATATATTTT